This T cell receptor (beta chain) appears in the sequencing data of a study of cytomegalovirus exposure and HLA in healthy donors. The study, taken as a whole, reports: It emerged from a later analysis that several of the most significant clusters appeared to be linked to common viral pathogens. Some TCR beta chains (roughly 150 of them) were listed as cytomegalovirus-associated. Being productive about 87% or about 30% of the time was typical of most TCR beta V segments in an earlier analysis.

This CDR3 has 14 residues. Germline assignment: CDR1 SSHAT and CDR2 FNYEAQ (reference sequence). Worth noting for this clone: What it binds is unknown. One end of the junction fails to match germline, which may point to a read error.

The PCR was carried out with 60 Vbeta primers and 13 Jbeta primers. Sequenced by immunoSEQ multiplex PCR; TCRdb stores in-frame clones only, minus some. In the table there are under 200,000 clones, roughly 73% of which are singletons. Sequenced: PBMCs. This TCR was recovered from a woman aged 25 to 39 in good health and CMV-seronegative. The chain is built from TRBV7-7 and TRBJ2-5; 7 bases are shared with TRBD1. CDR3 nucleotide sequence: TGTGCTAGCAGCCGACAGGGCATTTGGGAGACCCAGTACTTC. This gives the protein CASSRQGIWETQYF.